These T cell receptor beta chains were read from a single sample in a study of T cell responses to AZD1222 COVID-19 vaccine. The protocol was immunoSEQ multiplex PCR, while the TCRdb copy is restricted to in-frame clones and leaves out a portion. This sample has more than 85,000 clones, with 85% to 95% found just once. The sample was peripheral blood, taken on day 0 of AZD1222 vaccination. These TCRs come from an adult in good health. Each CDR3 is given with its conserved first and last residue. A D gene is named only where the DNA matches it firmly. Some rows mark clone size as missing; the rest say once, few, many or name a class of expanded clone.

TRBJ1-5	NA	TRBV7-6	NA	CASSLDYPTRANQPQHF	TGTGCCAGCAGCTTAGATTATCCCACCCGGGCCAATCAGCCCCAGCATTTT
TRBJ1-3	NA	TRBV14	NA	CASSQEGRVRTIYF	TGTGCCAGCAGCCAAGAGGGCAGGGTTCGCACCATATATTTT
TRBJ1-5	NA	TRBV5-8	NA	CASSLVRLWQPQHF	TGTGCCAGCAGCTTGGTTCGGCTGTGGCAGCCCCAGCATTTT
TRBJ1-6	NA	TRBV11-2	NA	CASSLDGTLLAPLHF	TGTGCCAGCAGCTTAGATGGCACTCTCTTGGCACCCCTCCACTTT
TRBJ1-4	NA	TRBV5-4	NA	CASRTNVGNEKLFF	TGTGCCAGCAGAACAAACGTGGGGAATGAAAAACTGTTTTTT
TRBJ1-2	NA	TRBV28	few	CASSPQLGGTSNGYTF	TGTGCCAGCAGTCCCCAGCTCGGGGGAACATCAAATGGCTACACCTTC
TRBJ2-1	NA	TRBV28	NA	CATHRAHSYNEQFF	TGTGCCACCCACCGAGCTCACTCCTACAATGAGCAGTTCTTC
TRBJ1-1	NA	TRBV6-4	few	CASPPPWRGAFF	TGTGCCAGCCCACCCCCGTGGAGGGGGGCTTTCTTT
TRBJ1-3	NA	TRBV7-6	NA	CASSPGWQSSGNTIYF	TGTGCCAGCAGCCCTGGGTGGCAGAGCTCTGGAAACACCATATATTTT
TRBJ2-6	NA	TRBV27	NA	CASSFRAPGGANVLTF	TGTGCCAGCAGTTTCCGAGCCCCGGGAGGGGCCAACGTCCTGACTTTC
TRBJ2-2	NA	TRBV2	NA	CASSEAGESGELFF	TGTGCCAGCAGTGAAGCAGGGGAAAGCGGGGAGCTGTTTTTT
TRBJ1-5	NA	TRBV18	NA	CASSPDINQPQHF	TGTGCCAGCTCACCCGACATCAATCAGCCCCAGCATTTT
TRBJ1-5	NA	TRBV6-1	NA	CASSEAGQGQPQHF	TGTGCCAGCAGTGAAGCGGGACAAGGGCAGCCCCAGCATTTT
TRBJ2-5	TRBD2	TRBV4-1	NA	CASSSFRLGSGGQETQYF	TGCGCCAGCAGCTCTTTTCGTTTGGGTAGCGGGGGCCAAGAGACCCAGTACTTC
TRBJ1-1	NA	TRBV18	NA	CASSPEGVTEAFF	TGTGCCAGCTCACCAGAGGGGGTCACTGAAGCTTTCTTT
TRBJ2-5	TRBD1	TRBV24-1	NA	CATGQAQETQYF	TGTGCCACTGGACAGGCTCAAGAGACCCAGTACTTC
TRBJ1-5	TRBD1	TRBV6-6	NA	CASTLGQPREPQHF	TGTGCCAGCACCTTGGGACAGCCGAGAGAGCCCCAGCATTTT
TRBJ1-2	TRBD1	TRBV28	NA	CASSTTRQGAGYTF	TGTGCCAGCAGTACTACCCGACAGGGAGCTGGCTACACCTTC
TRBJ1-1	TRBD1	TRBV30	NA	CAWRIGTGLSAFF	TGTGCCTGGAGAATTGGGACAGGGCTCTCAGCTTTCTTT
TRBJ1-1	NA	TRBV19	NA	CASSQGNTEAFF	TGTGCCAGTAGTCAGGGGAACACTGAAGCTTTCTTT
TRBJ2-7	NA	TRBV7-2	few	CASSSSWRGAYEQYF	TGTGCCAGCAGCTCTTCCTGGCGGGGAGCCTACGAGCAGTACTTC
TRBJ1-1	TRBD1	TRBV24-1	NA	CATSPRDRGVGAEAFF	TGTGCCACCAGTCCCAGGGACAGGGGTGTTGGCGCTGAAGCTTTCTTT
TRBJ1-1	TRBD1	TRBV3-1/TRBV3-2	NA	CASSQERGTGSSNTEAFF	TGTGCCAGCAGCCAAGAAAGGGGGACAGGTTCGTCGAACACTGAAGCTTTCTTT
TRBJ2-4	NA	TRBV11-3	NA	CASSPPGKNIQYF	TGTGCCAGCAGCCCACCGGGGAAAAACATTCAGTACTTC
TRBJ1-2	TRBD1	TRBV30	NA	CAWSFQGAGYGYTF	TGTGCCTGGAGCTTCCAGGGGGCAGGGTATGGCTACACCTTC
TRBJ1-3	NA	TRBV5-1	NA	CASSRTYVAGNTIYF	TGCGCCAGCAGCCGGACCTACGTGGCTGGAAACACCATATATTTT
TRBJ1-2	TRBD1	TRBV28	NA	CASIQGGHYGYTF	TGTGCCAGCATTCAGGGGGGTCACTATGGCTACACCTTC
TRBJ1-1	NA	TRBV6-5	NA	CASSYGGHNTEAFF	TGTGCCAGCAGTTACGGCGGCCATAACACTGAAGCTTTCTTT
TRBJ2-7	NA	TRBV5-1	NA	CASSFVSDSYEQYF	TGCGCCAGCAGCTTTGTTTCTGACTCCTACGAGCAGTACTTC
TRBJ1-1	NA	TRBV6-1	NA	CASSVTSNTEAFF	TGTGCCAGCAGCGTCACCTCGAACACTGAAGCTTTCTTT
TRBJ1-5	TRBD1	TRBV24-1	NA	CATSDGRQGRHQPQHF	TGTGCCACCAGTGATGGGCGACAGGGGAGGCATCAGCCCCAGCATTTT
TRBJ1-2	TRBD1	TRBV19	NA	CASSQGQVDGYTF	TGTGCCAGTAGCCAGGGACAGGTAGATGGCTACACCTTC
TRBJ1-2	NA	TRBV7-9	NA	CASTSVRGPLPSGYTF	TGTGCCAGCACCTCCGTTAGGGGACCTCTACCCAGTGGCTACACCTTC
TRBJ1-1	TRBD1	TRBV27	NA	CASSPGQGGGNTEAFF	TGTGCCAGCAGCCCCGGACAGGGTGGGGGGAACACTGAAGCTTTCTTT
TRBJ2-2	TRBD1	TRBV5-1	once	CASSLLGQGNAGELFF	TGCGCCAGCAGCTTGTTGGGACAGGGTAACGCCGGGGAGCTGTTTTTT
TRBJ2-5	NA	TRBV6-5	NA	CASSTQVSGETQYF	TGTGCCAGCAGCACCCAGGTCTCGGGGGAGACCCAGTACTTC
TRBJ2-2	NA	TRBV3-1/TRBV3-2	NA	CASSQSTAGELFF	TGTGCCAGCAGCCAGTCAACCGCCGGGGAGCTGTTTTTT
TRBJ1-1	NA	TRBV6-5	once	CASTHRVGTEAFF	TGTGCCAGCACCCACAGAGTGGGCACTGAAGCTTTCTTT
TRBJ1-5	NA	TRBV4-1	once	CASSQIVRSNQPQHF	TGCGCCAGCAGCCAGATCGTTCGGAGCAATCAGCCCCAGCATTTT
TRBJ2-2	NA	TRBV19	NA	CASSLGQLLFTGELFF	TGTGCCAGTAGTTTAGGACAGCTTCTCTTCACCGGGGAGCTGTTTTTT
TRBJ2-4	NA	TRBV6-6	NA	CASSLEGGPIMSSLKNIQYF	TGTGCCAGCAGCCTAGAAGGGGGGCCAATTATGAGTTCCCTTAAAAACATTCAGTACTTC
TRBJ1-2	TRBD1	TRBV7-9	NA	CASSLIPDRGDGYTF	TGTGCCAGCAGCTTAATTCCGGACAGGGGAGATGGCTACACCTTC
TRBJ2-1	TRBD1	TRBV2	NA	CASSLQGIEQFF	TGTGCCAGCAGCCTACAGGGGATTGAGCAGTTCTTC
TRBJ1-5	NA	TRBV6-1	NA	CASSEEGPNQPQHF	TGTGCCAGCAGTGAGGAAGGCCCCAATCAGCCCCAGCATTTT
TRBJ1-6	TRBD1	TRBV30	NA	CAWSAQDRANSPLHF	TGTGCCTGGAGTGCCCAGGACAGGGCAAATTCACCCCTCCACTTT
TRBJ1-2	NA	TRBV7-9	once	CASSSIYGYTF	TGTGCCAGCAGCTCCATCTATGGCTACACCTTC
TRBJ1-6	TRBD1	TRBV6-5	NA	CASSRDRLNSPLHF	TGTGCCAGCAGCCGGGACAGGTTAAATTCACCCCTCCACTTT
TRBJ1-2	NA	TRBV29-1	NA	CSVAKQGFGYTF	TGCAGCGTTGCCAAACAGGGCTTTGGCTACACCTTC
TRBJ1-5	NA	TRBV19	NA	CASSSGTALRQPQHF	TGTGCCAGTAGTTCCGGGACGGCTTTAAGGCAGCCCCAGCATTTT
TRBJ2-1	NA	TRBV7-3	once	CASSLKGNNEQFF	TGTGCCAGCAGCTTAAAGGGGAACAATGAGCAGTTCTTC
TRBJ1-3	TRBD1	TRBV28	NA	CASRARDRRGNTIYF	TGTGCCAGCAGGGCCAGGGACAGGCGAGGAAACACCATATATTTT
TRBJ2-2	NA	TRBV27	NA	CASSLLPATNTGELFF	TGTGCCAGCAGTTTATTGCCGGCCACGAACACCGGGGAGCTGTTTTTT
TRBJ2-7	TRBD2	TRBV3-1/TRBV3-2	few	CASSQGVLREAAYEQYF	TGTGCCAGCAGCCAAGGTGTCTTGCGGGAGGCAGCCTACGAGCAGTACTTC